This T cell receptor (beta chain) was retrieved from a study of cytomegalovirus exposure and HLA in healthy donors. In the PCR, 60 Vbeta and 13 Jbeta primers were used. TCRdb's copy holds only in-frame clones and misses some; the assay was immunoSEQ multiplex PCR. Recorded here are about 170,000 clones; the top ten clones represent roughly 0.83%. Sequenced: PBMCs. The origin of this receptor is a woman in her late teens or twenties in good health and CMV-seropositive.

The CDR3 spells CASSLPGGNQPQHF. The CDR3 DNA follows: TGTGCCAGCAGCCTACCGGGGGGCAATCAGCCCCAGCATTTT. The chain recombines TRBV6-6 with TRBJ1-5, with D perhaps matching TRBD1 (5 bases). This CDR3 spans 14 amino acids. V was pared by 6 bases and J by 2 bases, with 11 bases between. Germline CDR1 MNHNY, CDR2 SVGAGI (reference sequence).